This TCR beta chain is from a study of response to subunit inactivated influenza vaccine. Using its own MiXCR run on the RT-PCR reads, TCRdb lists one record per CDR3 protein. Of just under 550,000 distinct CDR3 sequences in the sample, under 25% are singletons; the top ten hold 2.5% to 3.5%. The ends lost 4 bases at V and 8 bases at J; junction bases unmatched: 10. The CDR3 loop spans 14 amino acids. CDR1 LGHNA and CDR2 YSLEER come from the germline V gene. These data were also filed under a second study, of T cells expressing NK-cell markers. That investigation notes: It was by 5'RACE template switching with UMIs that TCR beta cDNA was made. CD3+CD56+NKG2C+, CD3+CD56+NKG2C- and CD3+CD56-NKG2C+ T cells, once sorted, supplied the TCR beta repertoires. About six donors showed dominant NKG2C+ clonotypes comprising roughly 1.0-7.5% of their CD8+ T cells.

The receptor was derived from a man in his fifties or sixties who received an inactivated influenza vaccine. Sequenced material: CD4+ T cells sorted from PBMCs, taken 11 to 12 days after vaccination. The chain has TRBV4-3 and TRBJ1-2; TRBD1 agrees at 7 bases. CDR3: CASSRTGEGWGYTF. The CDR3, as DNA: TGCGCCAGCAGCCGAACAGGGGAAGGTTGGGGCTACACCTTC.